This T cell receptor (beta chain) was sequenced for a study of response to subunit inactivated influenza vaccine. TCRdb reprocessed the RT-PCR reads with MiXCR, giving one entry per CDR3 protein. Of about 540,000 distinct CDR3 sequences detected, roughly 25% appear once; the ten largest clones hold 2.5% to 3.5%. V was clipped by 5 bases and J by 9 bases; unmatched bases: 11. This CDR3 has 15 amino acids. Germline-derived CDR1 and CDR2 are KGHSH and LQKENI. The same sample was also used in a study of T cells expressing NK-cell markers. Turning to that study: Production of TCR beta cDNA relied on 5'RACE template switching with UMIs. Researchers got TCR beta repertoires out of sorted CD3+CD56+NKG2C+, CD3+CD56+NKG2C- and CD3+CD56-NKG2C+ T cells.

V gene TRBV18 combines with J gene TRBJ2-1; TRBD2 matches 9 bases. This sequence was found in a man in his forties or fifties who received an inactivated influenza vaccine. The starting material was CD4+ T cells sorted from PBMCs, obtained about 11 days after vaccination. CDR3: CASSLGLALMFEQFF. DNA for the CDR3: TGTGCCAGCTCATTAGGACTAGCGTTGATGTTTGAGCAGTTCTTC.